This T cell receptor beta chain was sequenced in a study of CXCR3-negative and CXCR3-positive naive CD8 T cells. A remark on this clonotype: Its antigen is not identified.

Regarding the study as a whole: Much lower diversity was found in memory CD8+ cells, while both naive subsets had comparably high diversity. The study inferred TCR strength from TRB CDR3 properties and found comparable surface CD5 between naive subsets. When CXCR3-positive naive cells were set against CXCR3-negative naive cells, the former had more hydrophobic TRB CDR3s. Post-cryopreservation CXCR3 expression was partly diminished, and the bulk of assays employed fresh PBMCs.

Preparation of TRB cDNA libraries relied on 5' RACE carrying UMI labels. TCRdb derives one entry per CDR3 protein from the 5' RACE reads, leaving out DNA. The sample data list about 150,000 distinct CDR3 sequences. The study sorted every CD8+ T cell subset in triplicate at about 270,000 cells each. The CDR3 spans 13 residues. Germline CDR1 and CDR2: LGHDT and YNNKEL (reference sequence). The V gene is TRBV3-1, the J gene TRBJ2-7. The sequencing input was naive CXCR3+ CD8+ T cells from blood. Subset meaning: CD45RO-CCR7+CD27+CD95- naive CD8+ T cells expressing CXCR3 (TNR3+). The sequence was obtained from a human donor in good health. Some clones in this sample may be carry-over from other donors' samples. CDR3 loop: CASSHGESYEQYF.